The sequence of this T cell receptor beta chain was determined in a study of T cell responses to AZD1222 COVID-19 vaccine (dated by TCRdb to the early 2020s). About the full investigation: AZD1222 recipients with second doses at about 4 weeks or about 12 weeks were pooled, because spike-specific TCR depth and breadth did not differ between schedules. TCR sequencing covered some 240 trial participants: roughly 200 given two doses of AZD1222 and 26 given two doses of MenACWY control vaccine. Trial participants were enrolled by age into subgroups of 18-55, 56-69 and 70-plus years, and around 140, 26 and 57 TCR-sequenced participants, respectively, were included in these subgroups.

The CDR3 goes from the cysteine to the phenylalanine over 14 residues. The read is trimmed to its CDR3 DNA, 42 bases read in frame from base 1. V is clipped by 5 bases and J by 0 bases, and the sequence between their germline boundaries is 8 bases long. Taken from the germline V gene (reference sequence), the CDR1 and CDR2 loops are LGHDT and YNNKEL. Per the publication, the time point label means: baseline before first vaccination. Vaccinee samples came from UK trials COV001 and COV002, including a single-blind randomized controlled phase 2/3 trial of AZD1222 (ChAdOx1 nCoV-19) in healthy adults. For TCRbeta chain sequencing, PBMC samples from trial participants were taken at day 0 and at day 28 after the second dose. The CDR3 regions of human TCRbeta chains were analyzed by immunosequencing. For the original study's pipeline: TCRs in the repertoires were matched against a reference library of SARS-CoV-2-specific TCRs that had been generated with the MIRA antigen-specificity platform. Breadth meant the fraction of unique TCRs that were SARS-CoV-2-associated, whereas depth meant the fraction of total T cells that were SARS-CoV-2-associated. Using the MIRA data, every spike-specific TCR was mapped to the spike region that the TCR reacted to and assigned to either a CD4 or a CD8 class. Log10-transformed breadth and depth values were compared by one-way ANOVA with Sidak's multiple comparisons tests. As stored in TCRdb, this immuneACCESS dataset retains in-frame rearrangements with V and J assigned. A fraction of the clones does not appear; measured against another copy, unresolved V genes explain less than half of the discrepancy, and the remainder lacks a known reason. The DNA was the basis for D and trimming; V, J and clone size are from that table. This sample holds roughly 120,000 clones; more than 85% were observed only once. The top ten clones comprise approximately 3.1% of the sample.

General findings and caveats noted by the study authors: After two AZD1222 doses, both the breadth and the depth of spike-specific TCRs were significantly higher than at day 0 and than in MenACWY recipients. The whole spike protein was spanned by vaccine-associated CD4 TCRs, and dominant responses were seen in regions 160-218 and 743-854. Participants were mostly white British and included more females than males, and it was suggested by the authors that clonal diversity may have been underestimated. Conclusions about previously exposed vaccinees are limited, since just 6 or 7 AZD1222 recipients were seropositive for SARS-CoV-2 at baseline. The 56-69-year group was small, and its depth increase did not reach significance, likely because of low power. Nearly half of unique spike-specific TCRs reportedly recognized epitopes outside regions mutated in the B.1.351 and B.1.1.7 variants. Because no samples from the day 14 peak response were available, repertoires could be characterized only after the peak T cell response.

Remarks on this clone: Its antigen remains undetermined. The input lacks base qualities; no much larger clone sits a single base away.

The chain employs TRBV3-1 (or the pseudogene TRBV3-2) and TRBJ1-3, with an unclear D gene assignment. Here the sequenced sample was peripheral blood, taken on day 0 of AZD1222 vaccination. This TCR came from an adult in good health. This receptor has the CDR3 CASSFRSSGNTIYF. The nucleotide sequence is given as TGTGCCAGCAGCTTCAGAAGCTCTGGAAACACCATATATTTT.